Listed below are T cell receptor beta chains from one sample, sequenced in a study of early T cells in non-severe SARS-CoV-2 infection. TCRdb itself ran the 5' RACE reads through MiXCR, one entry per CDR3 protein. The data show around 67,000 distinct CDR3 sequences, about 12% seen once. The sample consisted of whole blood. Receptors originate from an adult who was a healthcare worker with PCR-confirmed SARS-CoV-2 infection or an uninfected control (not recorded which). CDR3s include the opening cysteine and the closing phenylalanine or tryptophan. D genes are given only for firm matches. Only some rows state a clone size, as once, few, many or a class for expanded clones.

size	V	J	D	CDR3	DNA
many	TRBV11-2	TRBJ2-1	NA	CASSPGRGPYNEQFF	TGTGCCAGCAGCCCGGGCCGGGGGCCGTACAATGAGCAGTTCTTC
many	TRBV18	TRBJ2-5	NA	CASSPTQETQYF	TGTGCCAGCTCACCCACCCAAGAGACCCAGTACTTC
many	TRBV10-3	TRBJ2-7	TRBD2	CAITAAGVDEQYF	TGTGCCATCACTGCCGCGGGAGTCGACGAGCAGTACTTC
NA	TRBV20-1	TRBJ1-5	NA	CSARDLGLGIGNQPQHF	TGCAGTGCTAGAGATTTAGGCCTCGGGATCGGCAATCAGCCCCAGCATTTT
many	TRBV28	TRBJ1-2	NA	CASSETGPVGGYGYTF	TGTGCCAGCAGTGAAACGGGCCCAGTGGGCGGCTATGGCTACACCTTC
many	TRBV30	TRBJ1-2	NA	CAWSGQYGYTF	TGTGCCTGGAGTGGGCAGTATGGCTACACCTTC
many	TRBV10-3	TRBJ1-5	TRBD1	CAISGEGAKEQPQHF	TGTGCCATCAGTGGGGAGGGGGCGAAGGAACAGCCCCAGCATTTT
many	TRBV20-1	TRBJ1-5	NA	CSARGNRNQPQHF	TGCAGTGCTAGAGGGAACCGAAATCAGCCCCAGCATTTT
NA	TRBV12-3/TRBV12-4	TRBJ1-6	NA	CASRQGLNSPLHF	TGTGCCAGCAGACAGGGTTTAAATTCACCCCTCCACTTT
many	TRBV20-1	TRBJ2-7	NA	CSARGHGDFYEQYF	TGCAGTGCTAGAGGCCACGGGGACTTCTACGAGCAGTACTTC
few	TRBV28	TRBJ2-7	NA	CASSFSREQYF	TGTGCCAGCAGTTTTAGCCGGGAGCAGTACTTC
NA	TRBV29-1	TRBJ2-3	TRBD2	CSASGLEPDTQYF	TGCAGCGCTAGCGGGCTCGAGCCAGATACGCAGTATTTT
many	TRBV7-9	TRBJ1-2	NA	CASSWTVDYGYTF	TGTGCCAGCAGTTGGACGGTGGACTATGGCTACACCTTC
many	TRBV20-1	TRBJ1-2	TRBD1	CSARQGVYGYTF	TGCAGTGCTAGACAGGGGGTCTATGGCTACACCTTC
NA	TRBV10-3	TRBJ2-2	NA	CAISEKGNTGELFF	TGTGCCATCAGTGAGAAGGGGAACACCGGGGAGCTGTTTTTT
many	TRBV20-1	TRBJ2-4	NA	CSASTISNIQYF	TGCAGTGCTTCGACTATATCGAACATTCAGTACTTC
many	TRBV10-3	TRBJ2-1	NA	CAISAGSNEQFF	TGTGCCATCAGTGCGGGCAGCAATGAGCAGTTCTTC
NA	TRBV21-1	TRBJ2-1	NA	CASSKGGREGNHNEQFF	TGTGCCAGCAGCAAAGGGGGACGGGAGGGAAACCACAATGAGCAGTTCTTC
many	TRBV29-1	TRBJ2-3	NA	CSGKFSDTQYF	TGCAGCGGAAAGTTTTCGGATACGCAGTATTTT
many	TRBV10-3	TRBJ2-2	TRBD1	CAAGQGGTTGELFF	TGTGCCGCGGGACAGGGGGGGACCACCGGGGAGCTGTTTTTT
NA	TRBV6-6	TRBJ1-3	NA	CASILQGTDSGNTIYF	TGTGCCAGCATCCTACAGGGTACCGACTCTGGAAACACCATATATTTT
NA	TRBV29-1	TRBJ2-5	NA	CSVGDQETQYF	TGCAGCGTCGGAGACCAAGAGACCCAGTACTTC
NA	TRBV10-2	TRBJ2-3	TRBD2	CASSVAIAGGRTDTQYF	TGCGCCAGCAGTGTGGCGATAGCGGGGGGCCGCACAGATACGCAGTATTTT
many	TRBV28	TRBJ2-3	NA	CASSRSGTSTDTQYF	TGTGCCAGCAGCCGTTCCGGGACTAGCACAGATACGCAGTATTTT
many	TRBV18	TRBJ1-1	NA	CASSLGQWGNTEAFF	TGTGCCAGCTCACTCGGGCAATGGGGGAACACTGAAGCTTTCTTT
many	TRBV6-2/TRBV6-3	TRBJ2-3	NA	CASSLDSSTDTQYF	TGTGCCAGCAGCCTGGACAGTTCCACAGATACGCAGTATTTT
many	TRBV6-5	TRBJ2-7	NA	CASSYWRPFSYEQYF	TGTGCCAGCAGTTACTGGCGGCCTTTCTCCTACGAGCAGTACTTC
many	TRBV5-6	TRBJ1-5	NA	CASSLAGRDYQPQHF	TGTGCCAGCAGCTTGGCGGGCAGGGATTATCAGCCCCAGCATTTT
many	TRBV19	TRBJ2-5	TRBD1	CASSPSGQGGETQYF	TGTGCCAGTAGTCCCTCAGGACAGGGAGGCGAGACCCAGTACTTC
once	TRBV6-5	TRBJ2-2	TRBD1	CASRGQGGSGELFF	TGTGCCAGCAGGGGACAGGGAGGGTCCGGGGAGCTGTTTTTT
NA	TRBV28	TRBJ2-1	NA	CASSSLLYNEQFF	TGTGCCAGTAGTTCCCTATTATACAATGAGCAGTTCTTC
NA	TRBV6-1	TRBJ1-2	NA	CVSRGGQGRYGYTF	TGTGTCAGCAGGGGCGGGCAGGGGAGGTATGGCTACACCTTC
many	TRBV28	TRBJ2-3	TRBD1	CASSFVTGLSDTQYF	TGTGCCAGCAGTTTCGTGACAGGGTTATCAGATACGCAGTATTTT
few	TRBV28	TRBJ2-1	NA	CASSPPGKGEQFF	TGTGCCAGCAGTCCCCCAGGGAAGGGTGAGCAGTTCTTC
many	TRBV6-1	TRBJ2-1	NA	CASSVNNEQFF	TGTGCCAGCAGTGTTAACAATGAGCAGTTCTTC
many	TRBV5-1	TRBJ2-2	NA	CASSREGAGNTGELFF	TGCGCCAGCAGCCGAGAGGGGGCGGGAAACACCGGGGAGCTGTTTTTT
many	TRBV2	TRBJ1-1	NA	CASRTHLNTEAFF	TGTGCCAGCCGGACGCATCTGAACACTGAAGCTTTCTTT
many	TRBV12-3/TRBV12-4	TRBJ2-3	NA	CASSLSGGATDTQYF	TGTGCCAGCAGTTTAAGTGGGGGGGCTACAGATACGCAGTATTTT
many	TRBV4-2	TRBJ2-2	TRBD2	CASSQDPWWVAGGQNTGELFF	TGTGCCAGCAGCCAAGACCCTTGGTGGGTAGCGGGGGGACAAAACACCGGGGAGCTGTTTTTT
many	TRBV7-8	TRBJ2-7	NA	CASSPQRDEQYF	TGTGCCAGCAGCCCACAAAGGGACGAGCAGTACTTC
many	TRBV18	TRBJ1-1	TRBD1	CASSPPQTGVNTEAFF	TGTGCCAGCTCACCACCGCAGACAGGGGTGAACACTGAAGCTTTCTTT
NA	TRBV7-2	TRBJ2-1	NA	CASGPGGGYNEQFF	TGTGCCAGCGGCCCCGGAGGGGGCTACAATGAGCAGTTCTTC
many	TRBV20-1	TRBJ1-1	NA	CSARDVARGGTEAFF	TGCAGTGCTAGAGACGTCGCGCGGGGGGGGACTGAAGCTTTCTTT
few	TRBV7-8	TRBJ2-5	TRBD1	CASSPSRDRQYF	TGTGCCAGCAGCCCCTCGAGGGACAGACAGTACTTC
many	TRBV29-1	TRBJ1-1	NA	CSVEAEMNTEAFF	TGCAGCGTTGAGGCGGAGATGAACACTGAAGCTTTCTTT
many	TRBV7-6	TRBJ2-3	NA	CASSLAGGRDTQYF	TGTGCCAGCAGCTTAGCGGGGGGCCGAGATACGCAGTATTTT
many	TRBV29-1	TRBJ1-1	NA	CSVEDFMAGQSSEAFF	TGCAGCGTTGAAGATTTCATGGCCGGTCAGTCATCTGAAGCTTTCTTT
many	TRBV11-2	TRBJ2-7	NA	CASRQTGTTRQYF	TGTGCCAGCAGACAAACCGGGACGACAAGGCAGTACTTC
many	TRBV19	TRBJ2-7	NA	CASSFPYEQYF	TGTGCCAGTAGTTTCCCCTACGAGCAGTACTTC
many	TRBV7-9	TRBJ2-2	NA	CASSLYRLDGELFF	TGTGCCAGCAGCTTATATCGGCTTGACGGGGAGCTGTTTTTT
many	TRBV9	TRBJ2-2	NA	CASSAGRGTGELFF	TGTGCCAGCAGCGCTGGGCGTGGCACCGGGGAGCTGTTTTTT
NA	TRBV10-3	TRBJ2-3	TRBD1	CAISPGTAGTDTQYF	TGTGCCATCAGCCCCGGGACAGCAGGCACAGATACGCAGTATTTT